Listed below are T cell receptor beta chains from one sample, sequenced in a study of neoadjuvant anti-PD-1 for oral cavity cancer. Assay used: immunoSEQ multiplex PCR; TCRdb lists only in-frame clones, some missing. The table shows about 16,000 clones, with more than 70% occurring only once. Sequenced here: PBMCs, sampled before nivolumab (anti-PD-1) treatment. These receptors were taken from a person aged 40 to 85 with oral cavity squamous cell carcinoma. CDR3s include the opening cysteine and the closing phenylalanine or tryptophan. The D gene is left open where the match is weak. A row's size may be missing; if present it is once, few, many or a size class.

V,J,D,size,DNA,CDR3
TRBV9,TRBJ2-1,.,.,TGTGCCAGCAGTGTAAGCGGGTCCTCCTACAATGAGCAGTTCTTC,CASSVSGSSYNEQFF
TRBV9,TRBJ2-1,.,.,TGTGCCAGCGGAGAGATCGGTGCCCATGAGCAGTTCTTC,CASGEIGAHEQFF
TRBV7-9,TRBJ2-1,TRBD2,.,TGTGCCAGCAACACCCGAGCGGGGGGGCCGTTCGGGTCCTACAATGAGCAGTTCTTC,CASNTRAGGPFGSYNEQFF
TRBV11-2,TRBJ2-3,TRBD2,.,TGTGCCAGCAGCTTGCTAAGCGGGGGGCTCACAGATACGCAGTATTTT,CASSLLSGGLTDTQYF
TRBV2,TRBJ1-2,.,.,TGTGCCAGCACAGGACCTAACTATGGCTACACCTTC,CASTGPNYGYTF
TRBV7-2,TRBJ1-4,.,.,TGTGCCAGCAGCCCCCAAAGTAGGACTTCAACTAATGAAAAACTGTTTTTT,CASSPQSRTSTNEKLFF
TRBV10-3,TRBJ1-1,TRBD1,.,TGTGCCACTACCAGGGACAGCAACACTGAAGCTTTCTTT,CATTRDSNTEAFF
TRBV28,TRBJ1-2,.,.,TGTGCCAGCAGTTTAGGGTATCAGACAGGATCCTATGGCTACACCTTC,CASSLGYQTGSYGYTF
TRBV5-1,TRBJ2-1,.,.,TGCGCCAGCAGTGGTCGAGTGGGTGAGCAGTTCTTC,CASSGRVGEQFF
TRBV25-1,TRBJ2-3,.,.,TGTGCCAGCAGATTACAGGGCACAGATACGCAGTATTTT,CASRLQGTDTQYF
TRBV18,TRBJ1-2,TRBD1,.,TGTGCCAGCTCACCCACAGGGGACGTCCCAACAAGAGGCTACACCTTC,CASSPTGDVPTRGYTF
TRBV11-3,TRBJ2-1,.,.,TGTGCCAGCAGCTTAAGTGTCGGGCGGGAAGAGCAGTTCTTC,CASSLSVGREEQFF
TRBV5-1,TRBJ2-1,.,once,TGCGCCAGCAGCTTGACCGGTGCTGAGCAGTTCTTC,CASSLTGAEQFF
TRBV6-1,TRBJ1-1,.,few,TGTGCCAGCAGTGAAGCTCTGACAGAAGAAGCTTTCTTT,CASSEALTEEAFF
TRBV7-8,TRBJ2-7,.,.,TGTGCCAGCAGCCCCTTTAGGGTGGTAGGGGGGGAGCAGTACTTC,CASSPFRVVGGEQYF
TRBV30,TRBJ1-3,.,.,TGTGCCTGGAGTTATGGTTCTGGAAACACCATATATTTT,CAWSYGSGNTIYF
TRBV4-2,TRBJ1-5,TRBD1,.,TGTGCCAGCAGCCAAGTTTCGACAGGGGATCAGCCCCAGCATTTT,CASSQVSTGDQPQHF
TRBV27,TRBJ2-1,.,.,TGTGCCAGCAGTTTAAGAGGTTGGTCCTACAATGAGCAGTTCTTC,CASSLRGWSYNEQFF
TRBV7-2,TRBJ2-3,.,.,TGTGCCAGCAGCTTGCGGCAGCACACAGATACGCAGTATTTT,CASSLRQHTDTQYF
TRBV4-1,TRBJ2-1,TRBD2,.,TGCGCCAGCAGCCAAGTAGCGGGGGGGCGGGTTGAGCAGTTCTTC,CASSQVAGGRVEQFF
TRBV21-1,TRBJ1-2,.,.,TGTGCCAGCAGCTCGTCTGGAGGGGGTTTGGCTAACTATGGCTACACCTTC,CASSSSGGGLANYGYTF
TRBV19,TRBJ2-7,.,.,TGTGCCAGTAGTATCACAGTCCGCTTCTACGAGCAGTACTTC,CASSITVRFYEQYF
TRBV6-4,TRBJ2-1,.,.,TGTGCCAGCAGTGACTCGTGGTGGAACAATGAGCAGTTCTTC,CASSDSWWNNEQFF
TRBV27,TRBJ1-2,TRBD1,.,TGTGCCAGCAGTCTCAACTACGGACAGGGAGTGGTCTATGGCTACACCTTC,CASSLNYGQGVVYGYTF
TRBV15,TRBJ1-2,.,few,TGTGCCACCAGCAGAGACAACAGTTTTAACTATGGCTACACCTTC,CATSRDNSFNYGYTF